These 4 T cell receptor beta chains came from one sample sequenced in a study of T cells in Graves' hyperthyroidism and ophthalmopathy. The CDR3 regions of TCR beta were amplified from RNA transcripts. Initially, a first-round RT-PCR of the TCR CDR3 employed the HTBI primer set. TCRdb re-derived calls from the multiplex PCR reads in MiXCR, one entry per CDR3 protein. The data show around 260,000 distinct CDR3 sequences, 20% to 25% seen once. Sequenced input: blood. These receptors all come from a man aged 35 to 55 with Graves' hyperthyroidism that later progressed to Graves' ophthalmopathy.

This clonotype has ten or more counts. The chain uses TRBV24-1 and TRBJ1-2, with no clear D. The CDR3 spans 15 residues. CDR1 and CDR2 from the germline V gene are KGHDR and SFDVKD. Trimming took off 0 bases at V and 2 bases at J, with 9 bases between the two ends. As DNA, the CDR3 is TGTGCCACCAGTGATTTGGGTCCGTACAACTATGGCTACACCTTC. Its protein is CATSDLGPYNYGYTF.

The chain joins TRBV6-1 to TRBJ1-3, with a tentative D call TRBD1 (5 bases). CDR1 and CDR2 (germline): MNHNS, SASEGT. The V end lost 4 bases, the J end lost 11 bases, and 21 bases lay between the germline ends. The CDR3 spans 15 residues. In DNA, the CDR3 is TGTGCCAGCAGTGCCCTCGAGGGGCCCTCGCTCGCCATATATTTT. It translates to CASSALEGPSLAIYF.

This rearrangement joins TRBV20-1 to TRBJ1-1; unclear D gene. This CDR3 contains 13 residues. V lost 2 bases, J lost 2 bases, and 9 bases lay in between. The germline V gene encodes CDR1 DFQATT and CDR2 SNEGSKA (reference sequence). CDR3 in amino acids: CSARWTGNTEAFF. CDR3 DNA: TGCAGTGCTAGATGGACGGGTAACACTGAAGCTTTCTTT.

This clonotype was detected many times. In DNA form, the CDR3 reads TGCGCCAGCAGCCAACCAAGTTCCTACGAGCAGTACTTC. This codes for CASSQPSSYEQYF. V and J are TRBV5-1 and TRBJ2-7; D gene unclear. The CDR3 runs 13 residues. V lost 4 bases and J lost 1, with 9 bases in between. CDR1 SGHRS and CDR2 YFSETQ come from the germline V gene.